This T cell receptor (beta chain) was observed in a study of Graves' ophthalmopathy and Graves' hyperthyroidism. On this clonotype: Its antigen is not identified.

RNA transcripts served as template for amplifying TCR beta CDR3 sequences. HTBI primers primed a first-round RT-PCR, and a second-round multiplex PCR followed. MiXCR was run by TCRdb on the multiplex PCR reads, yielding one entry per CDR3 protein. The data hold almost 750,000 distinct CDR3 sequences, with approximately 40% observed a single time. This CDR3 is 13 amino acids long. With 4 bases removed from V and 3 bases from J, the gap between germline ends came to 10 bases. Germline values: CDR1 SGHRS, CDR2 YFSETQ. Notes on the study in general: The blood repertoire also included most expanded thyroid clonotypes above 0.001 frequency. Ophthalmopathy progression prediction by the model yielded a sensitivity of roughly 67% and a specificity of just over 72%.

Patients with other autoimmune diseases, uncontrolled infections, pregnancy or lactation were excluded. From fresh peripheral blood, 10 ml in volume, the PBMCs were obtained. Source material: peripheral blood. V and J are TRBV5-1 and TRBJ1-2; D unresolved. The receptor was isolated from an adult man with Graves' ophthalmopathy. CDR3 region: CASSVWEYYGYTF. CDR3 coding DNA: TGCGCCAGCAGCGTTTGGGAGTACTATGGCTACACCTTC.